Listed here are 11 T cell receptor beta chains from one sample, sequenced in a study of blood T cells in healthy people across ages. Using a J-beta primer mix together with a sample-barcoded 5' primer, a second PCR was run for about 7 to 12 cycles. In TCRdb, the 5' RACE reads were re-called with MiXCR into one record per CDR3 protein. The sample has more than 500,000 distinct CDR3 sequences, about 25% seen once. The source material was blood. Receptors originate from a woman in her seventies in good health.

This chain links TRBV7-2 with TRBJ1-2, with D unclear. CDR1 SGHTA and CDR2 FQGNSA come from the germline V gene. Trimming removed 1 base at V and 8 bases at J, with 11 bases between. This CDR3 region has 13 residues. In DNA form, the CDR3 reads TGTGCCAGCAGCTTAGATCCGGGGTCAGGCTACACCTTC. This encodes CASSLDPGSGYTF.

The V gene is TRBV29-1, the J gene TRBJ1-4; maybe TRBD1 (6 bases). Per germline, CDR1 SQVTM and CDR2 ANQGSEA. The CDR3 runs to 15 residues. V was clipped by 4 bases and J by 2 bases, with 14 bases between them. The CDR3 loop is CSVAGTGSTNEKLFF. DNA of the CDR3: TGCAGCGTTGCCGGTACAGGGAGCACTAATGAAAAACTGTTTTTT.

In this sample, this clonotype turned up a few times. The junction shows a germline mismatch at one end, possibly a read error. The CDR3, as DNA: TGTGCCAGCAGCCCGGGACGGAATTCTAATGAGCGGTTCTTC. Translated: CASSPGRNSNERFF. This chain uses TRBV12-3 or TRBV12-4 with TRBJ2-1, with D tentatively TRBD1 or TRBD2 (5 bases each). This CDR3 has 14 residues.

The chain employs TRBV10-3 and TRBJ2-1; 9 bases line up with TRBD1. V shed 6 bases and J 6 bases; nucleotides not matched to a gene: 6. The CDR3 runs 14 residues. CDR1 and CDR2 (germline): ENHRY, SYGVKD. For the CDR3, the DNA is TGTGCCATCAGCGATCCGACAGGGGGCAATGAGCAGTTCTTC. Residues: CAISDPTGGNEQFF.

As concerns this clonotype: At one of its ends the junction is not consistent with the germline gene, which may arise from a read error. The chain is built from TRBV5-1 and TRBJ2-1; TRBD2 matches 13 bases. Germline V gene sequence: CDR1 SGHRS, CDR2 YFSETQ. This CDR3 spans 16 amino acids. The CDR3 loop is CASSGGTSGALQTRYF. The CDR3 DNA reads TGCGCCAGCAGCGGAGGGACTAGCGGGGCCCTTCAGACCCGGTACTTC.

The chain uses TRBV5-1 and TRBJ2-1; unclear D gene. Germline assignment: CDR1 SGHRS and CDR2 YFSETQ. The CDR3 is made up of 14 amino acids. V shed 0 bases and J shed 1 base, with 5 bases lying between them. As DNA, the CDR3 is TGCGCCAGCAGCTTGGATGGGTCCTACAATGAGCAGTTCTTC. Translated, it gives CASSLDGSYNEQFF.

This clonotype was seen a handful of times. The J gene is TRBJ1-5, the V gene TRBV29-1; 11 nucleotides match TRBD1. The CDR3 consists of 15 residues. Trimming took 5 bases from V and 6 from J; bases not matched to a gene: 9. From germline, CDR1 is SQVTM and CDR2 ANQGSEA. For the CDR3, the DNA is TGCAGCGTTCAGTCCGGGACAGGGGGGAGTCAGCCCCAGCATTTT. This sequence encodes CSVQSGTGGSQPQHF.

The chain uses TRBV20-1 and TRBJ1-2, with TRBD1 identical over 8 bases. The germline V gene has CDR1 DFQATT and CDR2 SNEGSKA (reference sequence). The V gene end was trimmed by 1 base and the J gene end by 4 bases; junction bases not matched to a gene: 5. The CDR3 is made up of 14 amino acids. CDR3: CSARGPTGGYGYTF. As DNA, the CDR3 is TGCAGTGCTAGAGGCCCAACAGGGGGCTATGGCTACACCTTC.

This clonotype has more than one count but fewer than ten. DNA for the CDR3: TGTGCCAGCAGTTTCCGCGGGACAGGAAACACCATATATTTT. This translates into CASSFRGTGNTIYF. The chain has TRBV12-3 or TRBV12-4 and TRBJ1-3; possible D gene TRBD1, 6 bases. CDR3 length equals 14 residues. The ends were cut back, 3 bases at V and 4 bases at J, with 10 bases in the middle.

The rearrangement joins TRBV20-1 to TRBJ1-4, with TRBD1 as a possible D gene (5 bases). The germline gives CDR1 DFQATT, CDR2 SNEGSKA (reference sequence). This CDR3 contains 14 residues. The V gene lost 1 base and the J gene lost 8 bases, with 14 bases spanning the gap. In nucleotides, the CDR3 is TGCAGTGCTAGAGGGGGGAATAGGGTGGAAAAACTGTTTTTT. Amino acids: CSARGGNRVEKLFF.

The CDR3 here is CASSLGSRGQGEQYF. In nucleotides, the CDR3 is TGTGCCAGCAGCTTAGGATCGCGGGGGCAGGGCGAGCAGTACTTC. The chain couples TRBV7-2 to TRBJ2-7; weak D call: TRBD2 (7 bases). The CDR3 runs 15 residues. V lost 1 base, J lost 6 bases, and 16 bases lay in between. CDR1 is SGHTA, CDR2 FQGNSA, per germline.